The present TCR beta chain was sequenced within a study of cytomegalovirus exposure and HLA in healthy donors. The length of the CDR3 is 13 residues. The J segment lost 7 bases and the V segment lost 4 bases, leaving 4 bases of the junction unmatched. Germline CDR1 reads PRHDT; CDR2 reads FYEKMQ (reference sequence). The assay was immunoSEQ multiplex PCR, and TCRdb's table has in-frame clones only and misses some. Of about 150,000 clones listed, about 82% are singletons. The clonotype comes from a human donor in good health. The material sequenced was PBMCs. The chain couples TRBV13 to TRBJ2-1; 7 bases are shared with TRBD2. The CDR3 loop reads CASSYIGGNEQFF. The CDR3 nucleotides are TGTGCCAGCAGCTATATCGGGGGGAATGAGCAGTTCTTC.